This TCR beta chain emerged from a study of T cell responses to AZD1222 COVID-19 vaccine. Study-level information: Second-dose intervals near 4 or 12 weeks were combined.

Some clones are missing from TCRdb's copy, which holds only in-frame ones; the method was immunoSEQ multiplex PCR. Of 150,000 or so clones in the sample, around nine tenths were seen once. The CDR3 runs to 19 residues. V shed 3 bases, J shed 0 bases, and the junction held 8 bases outside the gene matches. CDR1 and CDR2 from the germline V gene are SGHDT and YYEEEE. Study-level results: Baseline testing showed seropositivity in only six or seven AZD1222 recipients. Within unmutated variant regions lay the reported targets of nearly half of spike-specific TCRs.

Concerning this clone itself: Its antigen is currently unknown.

V and J are TRBV5-6 and TRBJ2-1, with 14 bases fitting TRBD2. This TCR derives from an adult in good health. The sample was peripheral blood, taken on day 0 of AZD1222 vaccination. The DNA for the CDR3 is TGTGCCAGCAGCTCAGGACTAGCGGGGGGCCGAAGCTCCTACAATGAGCAGTTCTTC. It translates to CASSSGLAGGRSSYNEQFF.